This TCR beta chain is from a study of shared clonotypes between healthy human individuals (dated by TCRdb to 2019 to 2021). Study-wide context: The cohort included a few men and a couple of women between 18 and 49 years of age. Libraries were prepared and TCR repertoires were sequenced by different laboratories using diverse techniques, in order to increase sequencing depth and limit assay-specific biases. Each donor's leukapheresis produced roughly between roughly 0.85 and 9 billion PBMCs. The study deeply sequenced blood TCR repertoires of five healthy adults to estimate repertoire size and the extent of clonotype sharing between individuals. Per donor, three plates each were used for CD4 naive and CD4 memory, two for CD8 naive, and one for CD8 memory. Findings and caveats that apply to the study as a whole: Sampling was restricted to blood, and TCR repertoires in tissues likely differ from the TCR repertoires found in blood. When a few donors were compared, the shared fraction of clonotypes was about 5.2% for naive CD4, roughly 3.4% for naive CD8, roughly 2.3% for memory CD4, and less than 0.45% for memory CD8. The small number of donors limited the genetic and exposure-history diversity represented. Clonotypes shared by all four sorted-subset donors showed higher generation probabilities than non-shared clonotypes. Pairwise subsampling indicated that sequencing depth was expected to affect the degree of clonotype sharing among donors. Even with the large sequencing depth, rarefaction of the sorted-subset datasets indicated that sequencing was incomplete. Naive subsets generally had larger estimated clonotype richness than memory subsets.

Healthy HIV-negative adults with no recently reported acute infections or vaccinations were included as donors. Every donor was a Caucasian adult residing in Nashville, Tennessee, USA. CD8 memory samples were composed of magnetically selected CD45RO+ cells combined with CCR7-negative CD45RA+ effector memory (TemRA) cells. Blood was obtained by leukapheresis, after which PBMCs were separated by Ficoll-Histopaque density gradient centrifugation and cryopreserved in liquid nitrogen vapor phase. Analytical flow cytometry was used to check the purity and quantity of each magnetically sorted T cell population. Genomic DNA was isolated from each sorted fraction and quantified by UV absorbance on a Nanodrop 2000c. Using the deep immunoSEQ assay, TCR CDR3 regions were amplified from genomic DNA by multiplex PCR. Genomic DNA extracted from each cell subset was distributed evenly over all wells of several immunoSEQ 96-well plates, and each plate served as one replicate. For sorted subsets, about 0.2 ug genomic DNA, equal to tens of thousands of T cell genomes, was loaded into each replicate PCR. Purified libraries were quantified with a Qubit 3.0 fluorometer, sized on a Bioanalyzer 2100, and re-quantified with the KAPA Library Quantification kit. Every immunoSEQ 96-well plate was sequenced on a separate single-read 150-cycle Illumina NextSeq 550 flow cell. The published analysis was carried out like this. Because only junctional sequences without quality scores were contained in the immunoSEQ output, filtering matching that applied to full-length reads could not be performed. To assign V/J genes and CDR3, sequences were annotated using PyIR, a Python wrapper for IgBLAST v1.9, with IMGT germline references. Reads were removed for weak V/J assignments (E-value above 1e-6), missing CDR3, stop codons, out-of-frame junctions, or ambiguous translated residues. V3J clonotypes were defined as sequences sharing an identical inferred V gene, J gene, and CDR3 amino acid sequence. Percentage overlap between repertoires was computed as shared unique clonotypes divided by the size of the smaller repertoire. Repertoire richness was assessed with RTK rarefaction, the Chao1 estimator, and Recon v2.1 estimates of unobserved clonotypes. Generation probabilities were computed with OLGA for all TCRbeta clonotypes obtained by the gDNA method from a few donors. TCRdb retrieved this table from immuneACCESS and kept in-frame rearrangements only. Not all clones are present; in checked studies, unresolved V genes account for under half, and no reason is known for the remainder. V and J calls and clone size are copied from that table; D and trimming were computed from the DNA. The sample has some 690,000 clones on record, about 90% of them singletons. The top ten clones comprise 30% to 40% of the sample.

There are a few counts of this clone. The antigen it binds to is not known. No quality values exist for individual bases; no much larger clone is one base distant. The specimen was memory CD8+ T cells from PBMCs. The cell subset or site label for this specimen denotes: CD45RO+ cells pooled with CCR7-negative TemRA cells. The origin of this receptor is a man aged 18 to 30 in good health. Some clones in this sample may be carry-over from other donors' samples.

The CDR3 sequence is CASSTTGAPSEAFF. The nucleotide sequence is given as TGTGCCAGCAGCACGACGGGGGCTCCCTCTGAAGCTTTCTTT. Recombination connected TRBV7-3 to TRBJ1-1; matching of 6 bases hints at TRBD1 as the D gene. V is reduced by 5 bases and J by 6 bases, leaving a spacing of 16 bases between them. The germline V gene specifies SGHTA as CDR1 and FQGTGA as CDR2. The CDR3, from cysteine to phenylalanine, totals 14 residues. CDR3 DNA is the only sequence kept; it has 42 bases, read in frame from the first base.